This T cell receptor beta chain was profiled in a study of blood T cell repertoires in COVID-19. Germline CDR1 reads SNHLY; CDR2 reads FYNNEI. The V end lost 5 bases, the J end lost 2 bases, and 10 bases lay between the germline ends. The length of the CDR3 is 13 residues. This clone showed up just a few times. Some clones are missing from TCRdb's copy, which holds only in-frame ones; the method was immunoSEQ multiplex PCR. Seen here are about 240,000 clones, approximately 86% observed once, and the top ten hold 2.5% to 3.5%. Sequencing was performed on PBMCs or T cells enriched from blood (not recorded which). The receptor's source is a woman in her forties with acute COVID-19. The genes are TRBV2 and TRBJ2-7, with D possibly being TRBD2 (6 bases). For the CDR3, the DNA is TGTGCCAGCAGTTCGCGGGGCACCTACGAGCAGTACTTC. Translated, it gives CASSSRGTYEQYF.